The present TCR beta chain was sequenced within a study of cytomegalovirus exposure and HLA in healthy donors. Germline assignment: CDR1 LGHNA and CDR2 YNFKEQ. There are 13 residues in the CDR3. Trimming left V 1 base short and J 8 bases short, with 8 bases between. 60 Vbeta and 13 Jbeta primers were used in PCR. Some clones are missing from TCRdb's copy, which holds only in-frame ones; the method was immunoSEQ multiplex PCR. The sample includes 120,000 to 150,000 clones. The chain is built from TRBV4-2 and TRBJ1-4; maybe TRBD1 (6 bases). This TCR was sampled from a woman aged 18-29 years in good health and CMV-seronegative. The sample comprised PBMCs. The CDR3 here is CASSQGQAEKLFF. DNA for the CDR3: TGTGCCAGCAGCCAAGGACAGGCGGAAAAACTGTTTTTT.